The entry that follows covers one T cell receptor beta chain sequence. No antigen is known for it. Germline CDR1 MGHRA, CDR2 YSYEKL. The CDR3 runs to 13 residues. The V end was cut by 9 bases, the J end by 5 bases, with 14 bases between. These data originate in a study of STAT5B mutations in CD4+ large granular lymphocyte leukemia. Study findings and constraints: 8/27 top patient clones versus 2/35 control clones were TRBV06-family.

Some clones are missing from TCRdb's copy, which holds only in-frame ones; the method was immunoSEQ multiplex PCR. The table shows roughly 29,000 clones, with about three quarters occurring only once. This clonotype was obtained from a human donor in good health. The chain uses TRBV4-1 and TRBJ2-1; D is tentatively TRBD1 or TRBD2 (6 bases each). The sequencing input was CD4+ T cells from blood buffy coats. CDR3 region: CASVGGRDNEQFF. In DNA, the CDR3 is TGCGCCAGTGTAGGGGGGCGGGACAATGAGCAGTTCTTC.